The 29 T cell receptor beta chains below all came from one sample that was sequenced in a study of shared clonotypes between healthy human individuals. Terminally differentiated effector memory CD45RA+ cells were excluded from the naive CD8 cells, which were CD45RO-negative and positively selected for CCR7. Clones were sequenced by immunoSEQ multiplex PCR, and TCRdb holds only the in-frame ones, with some missing. The sample yields hundreds of thousands of clones, roughly 95% seen once. Sequencing input: naive CD8+ T cells sorted from blood. The receptor source for this set is a woman aged 25 to 39 in good health.

The chain has TRBV4-1 and TRBJ1-5, with D unclear. Between the trimmed V and J ends, which lost 0 bases and 0 bases, there was a span of 6 bases. In germline, CDR1 is MGHRA, CDR2 YSYEKL. The CDR3 covers 15 residues. CDR3 nucleotides: TGCGCCAGCAGCCAAGAAGAATATAGCAATCAGCCCCAGCATTTT. Translated, it gives CASSQEEYSNQPQHF.

The chain links TRBV18 to TRBJ2-3, with a tentative D call TRBD2 (6 bases). Germline V gene sequence: CDR1 KGHSH, CDR2 LQKENI. Trimming stripped 3 bases from V and 2 bases from J, with 12 bases between. The CDR3 spans 15 residues. Here the CDR3 reads CASSPERANTDTQYF. CDR3 coding DNA: TGTGCCAGCTCACCTGAGCGGGCGAACACAGATACGCAGTATTTT.

CDR3 residues: CASSLIPPRGSPLHF. The CDR3 nucleotides read TGTGCCAGCAGTTTAATCCCACCAAGGGGTTCACCCCTCCACTTT. The chain joins TRBV27 to TRBJ1-6; D may be TRBD1 (5 bases). The CDR3 has 15 amino acids. Deletions cut 2 bases from V and 9 bases from J, with 14 bases between. Looked up from germline, CDR1 is MNHEY and CDR2 is SMNVEV (reference sequence).

The chain joins TRBV28 to TRBJ2-5; D is unresolved. The DNA end is a closer match to TRBJ2-7, so the J assignment may be wrong. Germline V lookup: CDR1 MDHEN, CDR2 SYDVKM. The CDR3 is made up of 11 amino acids. The CDR3 region is CASSNFYEQYF. CDR3 nucleotide sequence: TGTGCCAGCAGTAACTTCTACGAGCAGTACTTC.

This clone was observed once. The chain carries TRBV19 and TRBJ2-1; D gene uncertain. V shed 7 bases and J shed 5 bases, with 15 bases lying between them. Germline values: CDR1 LNHDA, CDR2 SQIVND (reference sequence). The length of the CDR3 is 14 residues. CDR3 region: CASTLADTHNEQFF. The CDR3 nucleotides are TGTGCCAGTACCTTAGCTGACACCCACAATGAGCAGTTCTTC.

As concerns this clone: Distinct nucleotide sequences in the sample also encode this CDR3. The V gene is TRBV28, the J gene TRBJ2-7, with D uncertain. The CDR3 is made up of 10 amino acids. V was cut by 6 bases and J by 3 bases, with 3 bases left in between. The germline V gene encodes CDR1 MDHEN and CDR2 SYDVKM. CDR3 DNA sequence: TGTGCCAGCAGCAACTACGAGCAGTACTTC. Protein product: CASSNYEQYF.

The CDR3 spells CAWGGYANSYEQYF. DNA of the CDR3: TGTGCCTGGGGGGGATACGCCAACTCCTACGAGCAGTACTTC. J is TRBJ2-7 and V is TRBV30; either TRBD1 or TRBD2 may fit D (5 bases each). The germline V gene has CDR1 GTSNPN and CDR2 SVGIG (reference sequence). The CDR3 runs 14 residues. Trimming pared 5 bases from V and 0 bases from J, leaving 14 bases between.

The V gene is TRBV5-1, the J gene TRBJ2-2, with 10 bases that match TRBD1. V lost 0 bases and J lost 3; bases outside the gene matches: 2. CDR1 is SGHRS and CDR2 is YFSETQ in the germline V gene. The CDR3 runs 16 residues. The CDR3 nucleotides are TGCGCCAGCAGCTTGGCCGGGACAGGGGACACCGGGGAGCTGTTTTTT. Its translation is CASSLAGTGDTGELFF.

Details on this clone: Within the sample, other DNA sequences also encode this same CDR3. The genes are TRBV27 and TRBJ1-5; the match to TRBD1 covers 8 bases. Trimming removed 2 bases from V and 4 bases from J; junction bases left unmatched: 1. The germline CDR1 and CDR2 sequences are MNHEY and SMNVEV (reference sequence). The CDR3 covers 14 residues. The CDR3 DNA sequence: TGTGCCAGCAGTTTAAGACAGGGGAATCAGCCCCAGCATTTT. It specifies CASSLRQGNQPQHF.

This chain connects TRBV27 to TRBJ1-6, with D possibly TRBD1 on 5 matching bases. The CDR3 extends over 14 amino acids. Deletions cut 6 bases from V and 7 bases from J, with 13 bases between. Germline V gene data show CDR1 as MNHEY and CDR2 as SMNVEV (reference sequence). CDR3 amino acids: CASSPGRVNSPLHF. DNA of the CDR3: TGTGCCAGCAGCCCGGGACGGGTGAATTCACCCCTCCACTTT.

The V gene is TRBV7-2, the J gene TRBJ2-4; TRBD1 matches at 7 bases. Germline V CDR1 and CDR2: SGHTA, FQGNSA. With V trimmed by 5 bases and J by 9 bases, 13 bases remained unmatched. CDR3 length: 15 amino acids. CDR3 residues: CASSHRPDREVIQYF. DNA of the CDR3: TGTGCCAGCAGCCATCGGCCTGACAGGGAAGTCATTCAGTACTTC.

The chain recombines TRBV28 with TRBJ1-4; D uncertain. Deletions cut 7 bases from V and 8 bases from J, with 14 bases between. CDR3 length equals 13 residues. Germline V gene sequence: CDR1 MDHEN, CDR2 SYDVKM. The CDR3 nucleotides are TGTGCCAGCAAGGTGGAGGGTGGGGAAAAACTGTTTTTT. This sequence encodes CASKVEGGEKLFF.

V usage is TRBV13 and J usage is TRBJ2-7, with 7 bases that match TRBD2. The junction had 11 bases not matched to a gene; V was cut back by 5 bases and J by 1 base. The germline V gene has CDR1 PRHDT and CDR2 FYEKMQ (reference sequence). The CDR3 is 16 residues long. CDR3 sequence: CASSPRSAGRSYEQYF. Written as DNA, the CDR3 is TGTGCCAGCAGCCCCCGATCAGCGGGAAGGTCCTACGAGCAGTACTTC. The whole variable domain, remainder taken from reference TRBV13 and TRBJ2-7, is AAGVIQSPRHLIKEKRETATLKCYPIPRHDTVYWYQQGPGQDPQFLISFYEKMQSDKGSIPDRFSAQQFSDYHSELNMSSLELGDSALYFCASSPRSAGRSYEQYFGPGTRLTVT.

The chain joins TRBV19 to TRBJ2-1; 7 bases are a match to TRBD2. V lost 10 bases and J lost 3; bases outside the gene matches: 9. Germline CDR1 and CDR2: LNHDA and SQIVND (reference sequence). The CDR3 runs 14 residues. CDR3: CAIWGGLVYNEQFF. As DNA, the CDR3 is TGTGCCATCTGGGGGGGTTTGGTCTACAATGAGCAGTTCTTC.

This sequence joins TRBV28 and TRBJ2-5, with D unclear. The DNA matches TRBJ2-7 better at its end, which makes the J call doubtful. The germline V gene encodes CDR1 MDHEN and CDR2 SYDVKM. The CDR3 is 13 residues long. The CDR3 loop is CASSSAGLDEQYF. In DNA form, the CDR3 reads TGTGCCAGCAGCTCGGCAGGTTTGGACGAGCAGTACTTC.

Only one count was recorded for this clone. This chain uses TRBV4-2 with TRBJ1-2; 9 bases map to TRBD1. Germline V lookup: CDR1 LGHNA, CDR2 YNFKEQ. The CDR3 loop spans 14 amino acids. The V and J ends lost 2 bases and 6 bases, in that order; junction bases with no gene match: 4. CDR3 loop: CASSQLQGADGYTF. The DNA for the CDR3 is TGTGCCAGCAGCCAATTACAGGGGGCGGATGGCTACACCTTC.

On this clone: The junction and the germline gene differ at one end; a read error may be behind it. The V and J genes are TRBV5-6 and TRBJ2-7; D is unclear. The CDR3 length is 12 residues. Germline lookup yields CDR1 SGHDT and CDR2 YYEEEE. CDR3 amino acids: CASSTYSYEPYF. CDR3 DNA sequence: TGTGCCAGCAGCACCTACTCCTACGAGCCGTACTTC.

The V gene is TRBV7-9, the J gene TRBJ2-2, with a possible D match to TRBD1 (5 bases). The CDR3 consists of 13 residues. Germline CDR1 and CDR2: SEHNR and FQNEAQ (reference sequence). V was shortened by 5 bases and J by 8 bases, with 12 bases between the two germline ends. In DNA form, the CDR3 reads TGTGCCAGCAGCCCGGACAAAACAGGGGAGCTGTTTTTT. It specifies CASSPDKTGELFF.

The V and J genes are TRBV10-3 and TRBJ2-7; tentative D call: TRBD1 (6 bases). The CDR3 sequence is 11 residues long. V was trimmed by 3 bases and J by 6 bases, leaving 6 bases between them. Germline CDR1 and CDR2: ENHRY and SYGVKD. The CDR3 spells CAISEQGEQYF. The CDR3 nucleotides are TGTGCCATCAGTGAACAGGGCGAGCAGTACTTC.

The chain has TRBV29-1 and TRBJ2-1; unclear D gene. Trimming took 4 bases from V and 15 from J, leaving 13 bases between them. The CDR3 extends over 10 amino acids. CDR1 is SQVTM and CDR2 is ANQGSEA in the germline V gene. The DNA for the CDR3 is TGCAGCGTTGTAGCCGACACCGGGTTCTTC. Residues: CSVVADTGFF.

The chain combines TRBV27 with TRBJ2-1, with 13 bases aligning to TRBD2. Germline trimming cut 5 bases from V and 1 base from J; bases unmatched to any gene: 2. This CDR3 is 16 amino acids long. Germline assignment: CDR1 MNHEY and CDR2 SMNVEV (reference sequence). The CDR3 loop reads CASSILAGGSYNEQFF. The CDR3 bases are TGTGCCAGCAGTATACTAGCGGGAGGGTCCTACAATGAGCAGTTCTTC.

The rearrangement links TRBV7-9 to TRBJ2-7, with TRBD2 matching over 9 bases. From germline, CDR1 is SEHNR and CDR2 FQNEAQ (reference sequence). The CDR3 totals 15 residues. Trimming at V came to 1 base and at J to 4 bases, leaving 5 bases not matched to a gene. The CDR3: CASSLGGLAGYEQYF. The CDR3 DNA reads TGTGCCAGCAGCTTAGGGGGGCTAGCGGGATACGAGCAGTACTTC.

V and J are TRBV7-9 and TRBJ2-5; D may be TRBD2 (6 bases). V lost 5 bases and J 5 bases, leaving 15 bases between the germline ends. There are 14 residues in the CDR3. CDR1 and CDR2 (germline): SEHNR, FQNEAQ (reference sequence). The CDR3 DNA reads as TGTGCCAGCAGCGTATCGGGACTTATGGAGACCCAGTACTTC. This encodes CASSVSGLMETQYF.

The V gene is TRBV28, the J gene TRBJ2-4, with TRBD2 identical over 9 bases. V was clipped by 2 bases and J by 7 bases; unmatched bases: 6. This CDR3 has 15 residues. The germline CDR1 and CDR2 sequences are MDHEN and SYDVKM. Here the CDR3 DNA reads TGTGCCAGCAGTTTAGCGGGAGGGCCTTTGAACATTCAGTACTTC. It encodes CASSLAGGPLNIQYF.

The chain combines TRBV27 with TRBJ2-2; TRBD2 matches at 10 bases. The trim removed 3 bases at V and 6 bases at J, leaving 7 bases unmatched. In germline, CDR1 is MNHEY, CDR2 SMNVEV (reference sequence). This CDR3 is built from 16 residues. CDR3: CASSFTAGGPPGELFF. The CDR3 DNA is TGTGCCAGCAGTTTCACAGCGGGAGGGCCCCCCGGGGAGCTGTTTTTT.

The chain carries TRBV28 and TRBJ2-3, with TRBD2 identical over 10 bases. The CDR3 extends over 14 amino acids. Germline lookup yields CDR1 MDHEN and CDR2 SYDVKM. Trimming took 6 bases from V and 4 from J; bases not matched to a gene: 4. CDR3 sequence: CASRLAGEADTQYF. The CDR3, as DNA: TGTGCCAGCAGGCTAGCGGGAGAGGCAGATACGCAGTATTTT.

The chain uses TRBV4-2 and TRBJ2-5; D ambiguous. CDR1 and CDR2 (germline): LGHNA, YNFKEQ. The length of the CDR3 is 14 residues. Trimming pared 0 bases from V and 0 bases from J, leaving 5 bases between. In DNA, the CDR3 is TGTGCCAGCAGCCAAGATGCGTACCAAGAGACCCAGTACTTC. Amino acid sequence: CASSQDAYQETQYF.

The V gene is TRBV28, the J gene TRBJ2-1, with unresolved D. Between the trimmed V and J ends, which lost 7 bases and 5 bases, there was a span of 15 bases. Germline-derived CDR1 and CDR2 are MDHEN and SYDVKM. The CDR3 covers 14 residues. CDR3 nucleotides: TGTGCCAGCATCCCAATTGGGCGGAACAATGAGCAGTTCTTC. It yields the protein CASIPIGRNNEQFF.

This chain joins TRBV7-9 and TRBJ2-5; possibly TRBD1 for D (6 bases). The J call may be wrong; the DNA end is better matched by TRBJ2-7. The CDR3 is 14 amino acids. CDR1 SEHNR and CDR2 FQNEAQ come from the germline V gene (reference sequence). The CDR3 is CASSPRQAQYEQYF. Written as DNA, the CDR3 is TGTGCCAGCAGTCCCCGACAGGCGCAATACGAGCAGTACTTC.